The 2 T cell receptor beta chains below all came from one sample that was sequenced in a study of T cell changes during pregnancy in multiple sclerosis. Sequenced by immunoSEQ multiplex PCR; TCRdb stores in-frame clones only, minus some. The profile shows over 60,000 clones, around 90% of them singletons. Material: CD4+ T cells from peripheral blood mononuclear cells, obtained in the third trimester of pregnancy. The receptors stem from a female donor in good health, enrolled as a control in a pregnancy study.

The chain couples TRBV25-1 to TRBJ2-1; 9 bases match TRBD2. This CDR3 is 15 amino acids long. Trimming at V came to 8 bases and at J to 1 base, leaving 6 bases not matched to a gene. The germline V gene has CDR1 MGHDK and CDR2 SYGVNS. CDR3 nucleotides: TGTGCCAGCGCCAATAGCGGGGGTTCCTACAATGAGCAGTTCTTC. It codes for CASANSGGSYNEQFF.

The V call is TRBV9, the J call TRBJ2-7; tentatively, D is TRBD2 (6 bases). The V and J ends lost 3 bases and 0 bases respectively, with 10 bases between them. The CDR3 sequence is 14 residues long. Germline CDR1 and CDR2: SGDLS and YYNGEE. The CDR3 is CASSGGLSSYEQYF. The DNA of the CDR3 is TGTGCCAGCAGCGGGGGACTGAGCTCCTACGAGCAGTACTTC.